The 8 T cell receptor beta chains reported below all come from one sample, sequenced in a study of shared clonotypes between healthy human individuals (dated by TCRdb to 2018 to 2020). Libraries were prepared through the immunoSEQ multiplex PCR assay. TCRdb carries this immuneACCESS record with in-frame sequences only. Its versions omit some clonotypes, under half of them owing to an unresolved V gene in the studies checked, with the rest unexplained. The table for this sample lists about 2 million clones; about 95% of them were counted only once. Of the sample, 1% to 1.3% is held by the ten largest clones. CD8 naive samples consisted of CD45RO-negative cells that were positively selected for CCR7, yielding a CD45RA+CCR7+ population without TemRA cells. Sample: naive CD8+ T cells sorted from blood. The meaning of the sample's cell subset or site label: CD45RA+CCR7+. These receptors all stem from a man between 18 and 35 years old in good health.

V usage is TRBV19 and J usage is TRBJ2-7; 10 positions match TRBD2. Germline V gene data show CDR1 as LNHDA and CDR2 as SQIVND (reference sequence). Losses at the gene ends were 8 bases for V and 4 bases for J; bases not matched to a gene: 8. The CDR3 covers 14 residues. For the CDR3, the DNA is TGTGCCAGTGGGGCCGGGACTAGCGTTTACGAGCAGTACTTC. This gives the protein CASGAGTSVYEQYF.

The chain joins TRBV5-1 to TRBJ2-5, with a weak D call TRBD2 (6 bases). The CDR3 has 15 amino acids. V lost 5 bases to trimming and J lost 2 bases, with 16 bases between them. Per germline, CDR1 SGHRS and CDR2 YFSETQ. The CDR3 DNA reads TGCGCCAGCAGGCAGGTGCTAGCGACGCAAGAGACCCAGTACTTC. As protein: CASRQVLATQETQYF.

Comments on this clone: The sample has other DNA sequences that encode this CDR3 too. The chain uses TRBV6-5 and TRBJ1-2; tentatively, D is TRBD1 (5 bases). The ends were cut back, 5 bases at V and 2 bases at J, with 9 bases in the middle. CDR1 is MNHEY and CDR2 is SVGAGI in the germline V gene. This CDR3 is built from 13 residues. The CDR3 sequence is CASSLGGNYGYTF. The CDR3 region has the DNA TGTGCCAGCAGTCTTGGGGGAAACTATGGCTACACCTTC.

Turning to this clone: Other DNA variants within this sample encode the same CDR3. In DNA, the CDR3 is TGTGCCAGCAGGCGGGACAGCTCCTACGAGCAGTACTTC. Translated, it gives CASRRDSSYEQYF. This sequence joins TRBV27 and TRBJ2-7; weak D call: TRBD1 (7 bases). This CDR3 has 13 residues. The V gene's germline CDR1 is MNHEY and CDR2 SMNVEV (reference sequence). The germline V and J ends were trimmed by 6 bases and 0 bases, with 9 bases remaining between them.

This clone came up once. The J gene is TRBJ1-1, the V gene TRBV19; D call uncertain. Per germline, CDR1 LNHDA and CDR2 SQIVND (reference sequence). The ends were cut back, 10 bases at V and 1 base at J, with 13 bases in the middle. The CDR3 runs to 13 residues. As DNA, the CDR3 is TGTGCCACCTCTTCAGAGGCGAACACTGAAGCTTTCTTT. It specifies CATSSEANTEAFF.

The chain has TRBV4-1 and TRBJ2-3; 9 bases are a match to TRBD2. After removal of 4 bases from V and 3 bases from J, the junction contained 5 bases not matched to a gene. The CDR3 covers 15 residues. CDR1 MGHRA and CDR2 YSYEKL come from the germline V gene. For the CDR3, the DNA is TGCGCCAGCAGCCGGCTAGCGGGAATAACAGATACGCAGTATTTT. Its translation is CASSRLAGITDTQYF.

CDR3 coding DNA: TGTGCCAGCAGCGAGGCAGGGATTCAGCCCCAGCATTTT. Translating it yields CASSEAGIQPQHF. The gene calls are TRBV6-5 and TRBJ1-5, with D perhaps matching TRBD1 (5 bases). Germline CDR1 is MNHEY and CDR2 is SVGAGI. The V end lost 6 bases, the J end lost 6 bases, and 12 bases lay between the germline ends. The CDR3 is made up of 13 amino acids.

Turning to this clone: Other DNA sequences in this specimen translate into the identical CDR3. The chain joins TRBV13 to TRBJ2-7; D remains ambiguous. V was cut by 0 bases and J by 3 bases, with 6 bases left in between. Germline-derived CDR1 and CDR2 are PRHDT and FYEKMQ (reference sequence). This CDR3 region has 13 residues. The CDR3 sequence: CASSLGKGYEQYF. The CDR3 bases are TGTGCCAGCAGCTTAGGCAAGGGCTACGAGCAGTACTTC.